The 22 T cell receptor beta chains presented below share a single source sample, sequenced in a study of control samples from healthy donors and cancer patients. The repertoire was sequenced with immunoSEQ multiplex PCR; TCRdb's copy has only in-frame clones and lacks some. In the table there are 55,000 to 85,000 clones, 80% to 90% of which are singletons. The sequenced sample was PBMCs. These receptors were obtained from a woman in her forties or fifties with head and neck cancer.

The chain employs TRBV19 and TRBJ2-1; 9 nucleotides align to TRBD1. The CDR3 totals 14 residues. Germline values: CDR1 LNHDA, CDR2 SQIVND (reference sequence). V lost 4 bases and J lost 9; bases outside the gene matches: 7. The CDR3 loop reads CASSTHRGPVEQFF. As DNA, the CDR3 is TGTGCCAGTAGTACCCACAGGGGGCCGGTTGAGCAGTTCTTC.

The chain couples TRBV9 to TRBJ2-4, with D possibly TRBD2 on 6 matching bases. The CDR3 runs 18 residues. Looked up from germline, CDR1 is SGDLS and CDR2 is YYNGEE. The V end lost 0 bases, the J end lost 5 bases, and 21 bases lay between the germline ends. This chain's CDR3 is CASSVGFGVGGDQNIQYF. For the CDR3, the DNA is TGTGCCAGCAGCGTAGGTTTCGGGGTTGGCGGGGACCAAAACATTCAGTACTTC.

The rearrangement links TRBV3-1 (or the pseudogene TRBV3-2) to TRBJ2-2; D tentatively fits TRBD1 or TRBD2 (6 bases each). Trimming took off 2 bases at V and 7 bases at J, with 11 bases between the two ends. This CDR3 is built from 14 residues. CDR1 is LGHDT and CDR2 is YNNKEL in the germline V gene (reference sequence). CDR3 loop: CASSQLEGGGELFF. CDR3 nucleotides: TGTGCCAGCAGCCAACTAGAGGGGGGCGGGGAGCTGTTTTTT.

The chain carries TRBV28 and TRBJ2-7; D unclear. V was clipped by 3 bases and J by 0 bases, with 12 bases between them. Looked up from germline, CDR1 is MDHEN and CDR2 is SYDVKM. The CDR3 length is 15 residues. The CDR3 sequence: CASSLHGPSSYEQYF. DNA for the CDR3: TGTGCCAGCAGTTTGCACGGCCCCAGCTCCTACGAGCAGTACTTC.

The rearrangement links TRBV6-6 to TRBJ2-5, with 9 bases identical to TRBD1. CDR3 size: 15 residues. The trim removed 2 bases at V and 5 bases at J, leaving 6 bases unmatched. Germline CDR1 reads MNHNY; CDR2 reads SVGAGI (reference sequence). The chain's CDR3 is CASSYPGQGRETQYF. CDR3 DNA: TGTGCCAGCAGTTACCCGGGACAGGGCCGGGAGACCCAGTACTTC.

V gene TRBV28 combines with J gene TRBJ1-5, with a tentative D call TRBD1 (6 bases). V lost 5 bases to trimming and J lost 2 bases, with 16 bases between them. The CDR3 length is 16 residues. Germline CDR1 and CDR2: MDHEN and SYDVKM. Written as DNA, the CDR3 is TGTGCCAGCAGTAAGACAGGTGGGTTGGGCAATCAGCCCCAGCATTTT. Translating it yields CASSKTGGLGNQPQHF.

J is TRBJ1-1 and V is TRBV7-9; possible D gene TRBD1, 6 bases. CDR3 length: 11 amino acids. V lost 5 bases to trimming and J lost 10 bases, with 11 bases between them. Germline CDR1 reads SEHNR; CDR2 reads FQNEAQ (reference sequence). The CDR3, as DNA: TGTGCCAGCAGCCCAGGGGCGGTAGCTTTCTTT. Translating gives CASSPGAVAFF.

The J gene is TRBJ1-1, the V gene TRBV27, with D tentatively TRBD1 (6 bases). The V end lost 4 bases, the J end lost 6 bases, and 18 bases lay between the germline ends. Looked up from germline, CDR1 is MNHEY and CDR2 is SMNVEV (reference sequence). The CDR3 length is 15 residues. The CDR3 reads CASSWGRGGQSEAFF. The CDR3 bases are TGTGCCAGCAGTTGGGGAAGGGGTGGACAGTCTGAAGCTTTCTTT.

CDR3 loop: CASQKKNTEAFF. The CDR3 region has the DNA TGTGCCAGCCAAAAAAAGAACACTGAAGCTTTCTTT. The V call is TRBV19, the J call TRBJ1-1; D is unresolved. The V end lost 9 bases, the J end lost 1 base, and 9 bases lay between the germline ends. The CDR3 runs to 12 residues. Germline V gene data show CDR1 as LNHDA and CDR2 as SQIVND (reference sequence).

CDR3 in amino acids: CASSQDLQETQYF. CDR3 coding DNA: TGCGCCAGCAGCCAAGATTTGCAAGAGACCCAGTACTTC. V is TRBV4-3 and J is TRBJ2-5; D gene unclear. The CDR3 is made up of 13 amino acids. V shed 0 bases and J shed 2 bases, with 4 bases lying between them. Per the germline V gene, CDR1 is LGHNA and CDR2 is YSLEER.

This clone was detected a few times. This rearrangement joins TRBV6-5 to TRBJ2-1; 9 bases are a match to TRBD1. Trimming at V came to 10 bases and at J to 6 bases, leaving 7 bases not matched to a gene. CDR1 is MNHEY and CDR2 is SVGAGI in the germline V gene. This CDR3 is built from 13 residues. The CDR3 region has the DNA TGTGCCATCGCCGGGACAGGGCTCAATGAGCAGTTCTTC. Amino acid sequence: CAIAGTGLNEQFF.

The CDR3 nucleotides read TGTGCCAGCAGTGAGGACAGGGTTGGTAACTATGGCTACACCTTC. It specifies CASSEDRVGNYGYTF. The J gene is TRBJ1-2, the V gene TRBV2; 8 nucleotides match TRBD1. This CDR3 has 15 residues. Germline loops: CDR1 SNHLY, CDR2 FYNNEI. J was trimmed by 1 base and V by 3 bases; bases with no gene match: 4.

This rearrangement joins TRBV30 to TRBJ1-1; TRBD1 aligns across 9 bases. The V gene end was trimmed by 2 bases and the J gene end by 0 bases; junction bases not matched to a gene: 10. The germline CDR1 and CDR2 sequences are GTSNPN and SVGIG (reference sequence). The CDR3 consists of 17 residues. The CDR3 is CAWSPRDRDYMNTEAFF. The CDR3 region has the DNA TGTGCCTGGAGTCCTCGGGACAGGGATTACATGAACACTGAAGCTTTCTTT.

This clone was detected only once. This chain connects TRBV5-1 to TRBJ2-1; 11 bases are shared with TRBD2. The CDR3 runs 15 residues. V gave up 0 bases and J gave up 11 bases; unmatched junction bases: 7. Germline V lookup: CDR1 SGHRS, CDR2 YFSETQ. The CDR3 sequence: CASSLDSGGAAQQFF. In DNA, the CDR3 is TGCGCCAGCAGCTTGGATAGCGGGGGGGCCGCTCAGCAGTTCTTC.

The sample holds one count of this clone. The chain recombines TRBV5-4 with TRBJ2-5, with 10 bases matching TRBD2. The germline V gene encodes CDR1 SGHNT and CDR2 YYREEE (reference sequence). Trimming at V came to 1 base and at J to 0 bases, leaving 6 bases not matched to a gene. The CDR3 spans 17 residues. CDR3 DNA sequence: TGTGCCAGCAGCTTGAGGTTCCTAGCGGGGGACCAAGAGACCCAGTACTTC. Translating gives CASSLRFLAGDQETQYF.

The chain carries TRBV6-5 and TRBJ2-5, with 7 bases that match TRBD1. There are 14 residues in the CDR3. J was trimmed by 5 bases and V by 10 bases; bases with no gene match: 13. The V gene's germline CDR1 is MNHEY and CDR2 SVGAGI. This CDR3 reads CATRGTASGETQYF. The CDR3 DNA reads TGTGCCACCAGGGGGACAGCATCAGGGGAGACCCAGTACTTC.

The rearrangement uses TRBV7-3 and TRBJ2-3; 8 bases are a match to TRBD2. The J segment lost 1 base and the V segment lost 2 bases, leaving 2 bases of the junction unmatched. The CDR3 sequence is 15 residues long. The germline CDR1 and CDR2 sequences are SGHTA and FQGTGA. Here the CDR3 reads CASSLGAGGTDTQYF. For the CDR3, the DNA is TGTGCCAGCAGCTTAGGAGCGGGGGGCACAGATACGCAGTATTTT.

The chain employs TRBV28 and TRBJ2-1; TRBD1 aligns across 9 bases. Germline CDR1 MDHEN, CDR2 SYDVKM. J gave up 0 bases and V 6 bases, and 6 bases lay outside the gene matches. The CDR3 is made up of 16 amino acids. The DNA for the CDR3 is TGTGCCAGCAGCACGACAGGGGGATCCTCCTACAATGAGCAGTTCTTC. Its translation is CASSTTGGSSYNEQFF.

The chain uses TRBV12-3 or TRBV12-4 and TRBJ1-3; D uncertain. Trimming took 5 bases from V and 0 from J, leaving 5 bases between them. The CDR3 has 13 amino acids. The CDR3 DNA sequence: TGTGCCAGCAGTGGGCACTCTGGAAACACCATATATTTT. Translated, it gives CASSGHSGNTIYF.

J is TRBJ2-5 and V is TRBV7-9; D could derive from TRBD1 or TRBD2 (5 bases each). The CDR3 runs to 16 residues. Between the trimmed V and J ends, which lost 4 bases and 4 bases, there was a span of 19 bases. The V gene's germline CDR1 is SEHNR and CDR2 FQNEAQ (reference sequence). Written as DNA, the CDR3 is TGTGCCAGCAGCTCCTTTCCCGGGACCGACCTAGAGACCCAGTACTTC. Amino acid sequence: CASSSFPGTDLETQYF.

The chain couples TRBV10-3 to TRBJ1-4; no firm D call. V was shortened by 4 bases and J by 0 bases, with 6 bases between the two germline ends. CDR1 and CDR2 (germline): ENHRY, SYGVKD. There are 14 residues in the CDR3. CDR3 in amino acids: CAISGGATNEKLFF. CDR3 nucleotides: TGTGCCATCAGTGGGGGTGCAACTAATGAAAAACTGTTTTTT.

The table lists this clone with a count of one. The chain is built from TRBV5-1 and TRBJ1-2, with TRBD1 matching 7 bases. V gave up 4 bases and J gave up 4 bases; unmatched junction bases: 4. The CDR3 contains 13 residues. Germline V gene lookup returns CDR1 SGHRS and CDR2 YFSETQ. The CDR3, as DNA: TGCGCCAGCAGCGCCGGGACAGTCTATGGCTACACCTTC. The encoded protein is CASSAGTVYGYTF. The whole variable domain, filled in from reference TRBV5-1 and TRBJ1-2, reads KAGVTQTPRYLIKTRGQQVTLSCSPISGHRSVSWYQQTPGQGLQFLFEYFSETQRNKGNFPGRFSGRQFSNSRSEMNVSTLELGDSALYLCASSAGTVYGYTFGSGTRLTVV.